The following is a TCR beta chain sequence with its context. This sample stems from a study of cytomegalovirus exposure and HLA in healthy donors. Study context: In a later analysis, it was reported that the roughly 130 validation repertoires had been produced on the same platform as the 670 or so repertoires belonging to the first cohort.

The V gene's germline CDR1 is MNHNS and CDR2 SASEGT. The CDR3 is 16 amino acids. Trimming cost V 4 bases and J 0 bases, with 13 bases left between them. Clones were sequenced by immunoSEQ multiplex PCR, and TCRdb holds only the in-frame ones, with some missing. The sample includes 80,000 or so clones, 85% to 95% of them seen just once. The V gene is TRBV6-1, the J gene TRBJ1-5; the D gene is possibly TRBD1 (6 bases). This TCR derives from a young woman in good health and CMV-seronegative. Sequenced input: PBMCs. The CDR3 DNA follows: TGTGCCAGCAGTGGAGCAGGGGCCCATAGCAATCAGCCCCAGCATTTT. Translation: CASSGAGAHSNQPQHF.